This TCR beta chain was recovered during a study of T cell repertoires in cytomegalovirus infection. Study context: Shared public TCR beta signatures pointed to both CMV infection and a matching HLA type.

This clonotype was observed many times. TCRdb independently ran MiXCR on the reads; one entry per CDR3 protein. The sample contains 250,000 or so distinct CDR3 sequences, 17% of which appear only once. Germline-derived CDR1 and CDR2 are SEHNR and FQNEAQ (reference sequence). V was pared by 7 bases and J by 6 bases, with 14 bases between. This CDR3 contains 13 residues. The source is a human donor in good health (CMV status not recorded). Some clones in this sample may be carry-over from other donors' samples. Sequenced sample: CD8+ T cells from PBMCs. The V and J genes are TRBV7-9 and TRBJ2-3, with D possibly being TRBD1 (6 bases). The CDR3 nucleotides are TGTGCCAGCAACATACCCCAGGGGGATACGCAGTATTTT. Encoded protein: CASNIPQGDTQYF.